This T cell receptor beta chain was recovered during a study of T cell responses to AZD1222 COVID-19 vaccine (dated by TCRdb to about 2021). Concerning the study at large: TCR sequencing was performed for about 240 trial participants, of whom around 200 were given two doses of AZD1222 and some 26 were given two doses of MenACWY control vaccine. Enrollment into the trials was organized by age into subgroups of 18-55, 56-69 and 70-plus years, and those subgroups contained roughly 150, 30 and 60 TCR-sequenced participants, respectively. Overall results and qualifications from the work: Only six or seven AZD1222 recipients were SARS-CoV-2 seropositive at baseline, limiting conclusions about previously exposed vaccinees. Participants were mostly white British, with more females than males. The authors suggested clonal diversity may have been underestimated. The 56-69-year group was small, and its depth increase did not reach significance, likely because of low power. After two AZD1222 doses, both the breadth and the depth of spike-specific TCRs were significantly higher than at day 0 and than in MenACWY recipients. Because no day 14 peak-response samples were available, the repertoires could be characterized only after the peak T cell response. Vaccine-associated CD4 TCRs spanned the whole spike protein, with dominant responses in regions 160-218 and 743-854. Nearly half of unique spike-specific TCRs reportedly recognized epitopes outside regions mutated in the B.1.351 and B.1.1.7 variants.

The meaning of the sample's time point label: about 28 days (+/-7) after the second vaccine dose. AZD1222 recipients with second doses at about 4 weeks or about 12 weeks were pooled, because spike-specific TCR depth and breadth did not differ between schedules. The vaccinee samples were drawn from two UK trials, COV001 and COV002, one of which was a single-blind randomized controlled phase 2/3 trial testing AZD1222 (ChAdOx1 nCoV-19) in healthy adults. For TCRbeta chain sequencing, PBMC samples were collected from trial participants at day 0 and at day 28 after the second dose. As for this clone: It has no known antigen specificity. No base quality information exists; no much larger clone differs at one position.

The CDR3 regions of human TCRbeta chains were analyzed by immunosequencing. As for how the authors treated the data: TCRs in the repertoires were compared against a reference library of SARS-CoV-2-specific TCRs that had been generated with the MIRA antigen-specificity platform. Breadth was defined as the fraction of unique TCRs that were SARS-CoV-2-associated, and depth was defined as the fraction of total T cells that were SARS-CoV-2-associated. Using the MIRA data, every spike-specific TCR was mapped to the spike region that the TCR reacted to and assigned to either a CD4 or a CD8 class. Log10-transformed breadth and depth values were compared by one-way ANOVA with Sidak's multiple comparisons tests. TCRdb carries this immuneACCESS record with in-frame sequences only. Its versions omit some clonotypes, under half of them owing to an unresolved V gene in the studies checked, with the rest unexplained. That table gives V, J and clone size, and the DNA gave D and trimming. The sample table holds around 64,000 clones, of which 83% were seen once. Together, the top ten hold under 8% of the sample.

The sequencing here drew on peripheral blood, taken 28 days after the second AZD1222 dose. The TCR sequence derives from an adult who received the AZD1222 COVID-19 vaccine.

This receptor has the CDR3 CASSEVADDTEAFF. The bases are TGTGCCAGCAGTGAAGTGGCGGATGACACTGAAGCTTTCTTT. Recombination connected TRBV25-1 to TRBJ1-1; the D gene is unclear. Looking up the germline V gene yields CDR1 MGHDK and CDR2 SYGVNS. The CDR3 covers 14 residues, taking in both the cysteine and the phenylalanine. The entry retains the CDR3 DNA only, 42 bases that are in frame from base 1. V and J lose 2 bases and 3 bases, and a span of 10 bases separates them.